This TCR beta chain is drawn from a study of blood T cell repertoires in COVID-19. In the study overall: The samples span acute and convalescent COVID-19 from the United States, Italy and Spain.

Authors' analysis steps: Nucleated cell number was recorded as an estimate derived from reference gene primer amplification. Data came from immunoSEQ multiplex PCR; TCRdb stores just in-frame clones and leaves some out. V and J calls plus clone size are reproduced from that table; the DNA served to infer D and trimming. Among over 100,000 clones listed, about 76% were seen once. The J segment lost 7 bases and the V segment lost 0 bases, leaving 9 bases of the junction unmatched. Germline V lookup: CDR1 SQVTM, CDR2 ANQGSEA. The CDR3 totals 15 residues. This chain links TRBV29-1 with TRBJ2-1, with 7 bases identical to TRBD2. Sequencing was done on a sample of peripheral blood. This clonotype was obtained from a woman in her fifties or sixties with active or convalescent COVID-19. The CDR3 DNA sequence: TGCAGCGTTGAAGATCGGGGACTAACATCAAATGAGCAGTTCTTC. Amino acids: CSVEDRGLTSNEQFF.